Included here is one TCR beta chain sequence, with context. Antigen specificity is unknown. The germline gene is not matched at one end of the junction; a read error may be the cause. The data were obtained in a study of beta chain features in type 1 diabetes. Study overall: The number of sorted cells examined across all samples was around 110 million. Overall study results and limits: Reduced insertions and increased deletions marked VDJ junctions in type 1 diabetes patients. In every one of the four CD4+ subsets, TCRB CDR3s were moderately but significantly shorter in Type 1 diabetes patients. Cells that show high TCR expression could be over-represented by cDNA sequencing.

Germline V gives CDR1 GTSNPN, CDR2 SVGIG (reference sequence). This CDR3 is built from 12 residues. The whole isolated RNA underwent reverse transcription, so sequencing captured expressed TCRB transcripts. Data came from immunoSEQ multiplex PCR; TCRdb stores just in-frame clones and leaves some out. Of 150,000 to 200,000 clones in the sample, roughly 60% are singletons; the top ten hold nearly 0.09%. Sequencing was done on a sample of naive CD4+ T cells from blood. The chain recombines TRBV30 with TRBJ2-3; 9 nucleotides align to TRBD2. The source of this sequence is a man in his thirties or forties with type 1 diabetes. CDR3 region: CAWSVITGTSNF. The CDR3 nucleotides are TGTGCCTGGAGTGTAATCACCGGGACTAGCAATTTT.